This T cell receptor beta chain derives from a study of vaccination and CD4 T cells after COVID-19 (dated by TCRdb to 2022 to 2024). Looking at the study overall: In the convalescent cohort there were six males and four females, among whom were two Hispanic individuals, seven Caucasians, two Asians and one multiracial person. Each participant got two doses of either the Pfizer-BioNTech BNT162b2 vaccine (n=8) or the Moderna mRNA-1273 vaccine (n=2). Post-COVID blood samples were collected from convalescent patients a median of roughly 100 days after diagnosis, with a range of roughly 35 to 170 days. Post-vaccine blood samples were taken a median of 72 days after the second vaccine dose, with a range of roughly 14 to 250 days. For stimulating the cultures, overlapping spike peptide pools were used, derived from SARS-CoV-2 as well as from the common cold coronaviruses HCoV-NL63, HCoV-OC43 and HCoV-229E. Control cultures used a CEFX viral epitope pool as positive control, an HIV-1 Nef peptide pool as negative control, or no peptide. In ten to eleven COVID-19 convalescent patients and a handful of infection-naive healthy vaccine recipients, the spike-specific CD4+ TCR repertoire before mRNA vaccination was compared with the repertoire after mRNA vaccination. Memory CD4+ T cell crossreactivity between SARS-CoV-2 and common cold coronavirus spike proteins was assessed at the TCR clonotype level in an earlier paper using these donors. The study at large found these results: Nearly all vaccine-specific clones in convalescent patients (304 of 307) were mono-reactive for SARS-CoV-2 spike rather than cross-reactive with common cold coronaviruses. Relatively few convalescent patients were included in the study, and early timepoints after natural infection were not analyzed. The median count of SARS-CoV-2-reactive clonotypes went up from around 20 after infection to approximately 40 after vaccination, although the change was not significant. In convalescent patients, a median roughly 86% of post-vaccine SARS-CoV-2-reactive clones were detected only after vaccination, suggesting vaccine-specific priming.

The CDR3 starts with the cysteine, ends with the phenylalanine, and has 14 residues. Only the CDR3 DNA is retained, 42 bases long and in frame from the first base. The germline V gene (reference sequence) supplies CDR1 DFQATT and CDR2 SNEGSKA. Relative to germline, V is 3 bases shorter and J is 5 bases shorter, with 16 bases between their ends. Concerning this clonotype: Its antigen target is currently unknown. No clone much larger than this one lies a single base away; base qualities are absent.

Libraries were built with PCR. DNA from cultured CD4+ T cells underwent TCR sequencing with the Oncomine TCR Beta short-read assay at the Johns Hopkins FTIC core. Genomic DNA was extracted from the cultured CD4+ T cells with the QIAamp micro DNA kit. Oncomine TCR Beta libraries from cultured CD4+ T cells were pooled using unique dual indexes and sequenced on an Illumina iSeq 100. In the original analysis: Non-productive sequences were filtered out, and CDR3s that did not start with C, did not end with F or W, or were shorter than 7 amino acids were discarded. The MANAFEST web application identified antigen-specific clonotypes by comparing peptide-stimulated wells against reference wells and other culture wells. To be called positive, a clone needed an FDR below 0.05, an odds ratio above 5, and a productive frequency above 0.1% in at least two of three replicate wells. Cross-reactive clonotypes were defined as significantly expanded in both SARS-CoV-2 spike wells and at least one common cold coronavirus spike condition. CDR3 homology was assessed with Levenshtein distances (stringdist) and unrooted phylogenetic trees (ape) in R version 3.6.1. TCRdb reworked the public reads: Q25 trimming with fastp, MiXCR clone assembly, productive beta chains retained. All rows with the same CDR3 protein become a single entry with the most common DNA and genes. None of the V and J calls come from the authors' own analysis; TCRdb made them. The sample table holds 9,100 or so distinct CDR3 sequences, of which around 35% were seen once. More than 25% of the sample is held by the ten biggest clonotypes.

The sample's treatment or condition label, in plain terms: roughly 10-day PBMC culture with coronavirus spike peptide pools or control peptides (ViraFEST assay). CD4+ T cells from unexposed donors were collected before the COVID-19 pandemic (2011-2018). The ViraFEST assay, used in the study, expanded antigen-specific T cells with peptide pools and then identified the expanded clonotypes through TCR sequencing. Each well held 1.5 million to 2.5 million PBMCs cultured with roughly 10 ug/ml peptide pools in IMDM containing about 5% human AB serum and roughly 9.3 IU/ml IL-2. Half of the culture medium was replaced with fresh IL-2-containing medium on days 3 and 7. Once the cells had been in culture for about 10 days, the EasySep CD4+ T cell isolation kit was used to isolate CD4+ T cells by negative selection. As cell number allowed, CD4+ T cells from unexposed donors were tested for reactivity to SARS-CoV-2 S and N and to four common cold coronavirus spike pools. PBMCs were separated from whole blood using Ficoll-Paque Plus gradient centrifugation and then either used fresh or cryopreserved at -140C. In general, triplicate wells were set up for every culture condition. Leukapheresis product for the unexposed donors was purchased commercially.

The sequence links TRBV20-1 to TRBJ1-1, with the identity of the D gene unclear. The sequence was obtained from a human donor in good health. Sequenced: CD4+ T cells from blood, cultured in vitro. Here the CDR3 is given as CSASLIHIYTEAFF. DNA sequence: TGCAGTGCTAGTTTAATTCACATCTATACTGAAGCTTTCTTT.